This T cell receptor beta chain appears in the sequencing data of a study of monozygotic twins with inflammatory bowel disease. On this clonotype itself: The antigen is not known.

Study outcomes and limitations: Differing immunosuppressive treatments may have added variability to patient repertoires. Subtypes among T cells remained indistinguishable. Limited statistical power may explain no repertoire similarity difference between concordant and discordant twins.

Template switching incorporated UMIs with a 6-nucleotide sample barcode. TCRdb re-called the 5' RACE reads and catalogs CDR3 proteins one per entry, DNA excluded. This listing includes 350,000 to 550,000 distinct CDR3 sequences. This CDR3 comprises 12 residues. Germline V gene lookup returns CDR1 SQVTM and CDR2 ANQGSEA. The sample consisted of blood. The rearrangement uses TRBV29-1 and TRBJ2-5; there is no DNA to check the TCRdb D call of TRBD1. The origin of this receptor is a human donor with ulcerative colitis or Crohn's disease, or a healthy co-twin of an affected twin (not recorded which). The CDR3 sequence: CSVGTDQETQYF.